This TCR beta chain is from a study of metastatic and nonmetastatic thyroid tumors (dated by TCRdb to about 2020). About the full investigation: The researchers compared repertoires between peripheral blood samples and tumor or nodule tissue samples from patients with malignant or benign thyroid disease. Results the study describes overall, beyond this receptor: In both blood and tumor samples, malignant tumors were reported to have significantly higher TCR beta diversity than benign nodules.

The library was obtained by PCR. The run used an Illumina HiSeq 4000. High-throughput sequencing was used to profile the CDR3 region of the TCR beta-chain in every patient. Concerning the study's data processing: CDR3 differences across clinicopathological groups were used to build a classifier for discriminating distant-metastatic papillary thyroid cancer patients. The Shannon index was used to assess repertoire diversity, and the Morisita-Horn index was used to assess tumor-blood repertoire similarity. TCRdb reran the public reads through fastp at Q25 and MiXCR, keeping productive beta chains. None of the V and J calls come from the authors' own analysis; TCRdb made them. The sample table lists 25,000 to 35,000 clones, 25% to 35% of them with a count of one. The top ten hold roughly 31% of the sample. No patient had received any treatment before thyroid surgery. Patient clinical samples collected from about 2012 to 2019 were retrospectively analysed using T-cell receptor beta sequencing.

Only a few counts were recorded for this clone. Which antigen it targets is not known. The sample holds no much larger clone one base away, and base qualities are not on file. Sequencing was performed on blood. The receptor was isolated from a female donor with papillary thyroid cancer or a benign thyroid nodule (not recorded which). Some clones in this sample may be carry-over from other donors' samples.

The DNA sequence reads TGTGCCAGCAGTTTGGGTTTGGGGTATGGCTACACCTTC. Its coded protein is CASSLGLGYGYTF. The chain joins TRBV27 to TRBJ1-2; the D gene is unclear. As encoded in the germline V gene (reference sequence), CDR1 is MNHEY while CDR2 is SMNVEV. Relative to germline, V is 3 bases shorter and J is 5 bases shorter, with 10 bases between their ends. Taken from cysteine to phenylalanine, the CDR3 has 13 residues. The sequence is cut down to CDR3 DNA, 39 bases in frame from base 1.